This T cell receptor beta chain was observed in a study of blood T cell repertoires in COVID-19. Study at large: The samples span acute and convalescent COVID-19 from the United States, Italy and Spain.

Methods used by the authors: From reference gene primer amplification, estimates of nucleated cell counts were derived. The assay was immunoSEQ multiplex PCR, and TCRdb's table has in-frame clones only and misses some. V, J and clone size derive from that table, while D and trimming were established from the DNA sequence. The table records about 190,000 clones, 80% to 90% of them present only once. Germline CDR1 and CDR2: MDHEN and SYDVKM. The ends were cut back, 3 bases at V and 2 bases at J, with 7 bases in the middle. There are 13 residues in the CDR3. Sequenced: peripheral blood. The chain couples TRBV28 to TRBJ1-2; D is unclear. The receptor was isolated from a human donor in a cohort sampled during active COVID-19. CDR3 sequence reads: CASSFGRNYGYTF. The CDR3 coding sequence is TGTGCCAGCAGTTTCGGCAGGAACTATGGCTACACCTTC.